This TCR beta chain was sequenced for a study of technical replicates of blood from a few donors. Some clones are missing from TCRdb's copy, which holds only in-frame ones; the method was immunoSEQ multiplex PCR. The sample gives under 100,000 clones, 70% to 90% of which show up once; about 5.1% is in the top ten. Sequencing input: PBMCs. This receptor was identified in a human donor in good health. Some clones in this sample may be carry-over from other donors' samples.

CDR3 in DNA: TGTGCCAGCAGCAAGGGAGCGGGAGGGATCGGAAACACCATATATTTT. Residues: CASSKGAGGIGNTIYF. V is TRBV7-8 and J is TRBJ1-3; no reliable D call. Germline CDR1 SGHVS, CDR2 FQNEAQ. CDR3 length equals 16 residues. V lost 5 bases to trimming and J lost 4 bases, with 18 bases between them.